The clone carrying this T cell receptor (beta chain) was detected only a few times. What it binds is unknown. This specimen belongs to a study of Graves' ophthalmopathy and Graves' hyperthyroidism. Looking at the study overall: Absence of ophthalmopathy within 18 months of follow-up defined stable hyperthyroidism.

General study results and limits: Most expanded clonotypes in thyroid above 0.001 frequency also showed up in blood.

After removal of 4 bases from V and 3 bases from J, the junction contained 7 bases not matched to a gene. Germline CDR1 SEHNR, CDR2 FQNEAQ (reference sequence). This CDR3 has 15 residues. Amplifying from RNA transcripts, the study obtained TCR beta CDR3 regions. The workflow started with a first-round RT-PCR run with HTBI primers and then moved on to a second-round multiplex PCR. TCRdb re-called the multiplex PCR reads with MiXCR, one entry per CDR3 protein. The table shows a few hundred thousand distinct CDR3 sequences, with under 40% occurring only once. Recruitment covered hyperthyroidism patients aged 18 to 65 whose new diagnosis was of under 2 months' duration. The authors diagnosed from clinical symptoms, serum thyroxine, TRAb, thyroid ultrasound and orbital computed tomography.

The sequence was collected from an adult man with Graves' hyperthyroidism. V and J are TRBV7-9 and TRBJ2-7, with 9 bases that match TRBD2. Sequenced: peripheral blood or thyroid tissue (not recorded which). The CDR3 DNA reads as TGTGCCAGCAGCTCTCTAGCGGGGACCTACTACGAGCAGTACTTC. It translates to CASSSLAGTYYEQYF. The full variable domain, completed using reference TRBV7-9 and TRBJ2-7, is DTGVSQNPRHKITKRGQNVTFRCDPISEHNRLYWYRQTLGQGPEFLTYFQNEAQLEKSRLLSDRFSAERPKGSFSTLEIQRTEQGDSAMYLCASSSLAGTYYEQYFGPGTRLTVT.